This paragraph reports one TCR beta chain. It lacks a known antigen. Base qualities are not at hand, and no much larger clone is one base apart. These data originate in a study of blood T cell repertoires in COVID-19 (dated by TCRdb to the early 2020s). With respect to the entire study: Samples covering the acute and convalescent phases of COVID-19 were provided by collaborators in the United States, Italy and Spain. The prospective study material was composed of cDNA or gDNA derived from T cells, B-cell-depleted T cells, or PBMCs. The dataset comprised deeply sampled blood TCRbeta repertoires from subjects exposed to, actively infected with, or recovered from COVID-19. The samples were drawn from the first 160 participants of the ongoing ImmuneRACE study and from 1,254 subjects provided by 6 global collaborators. Sample metadata almost always included a de-identified subject ID, COVID-19 status, age in years and sex. A freely available public database, intended as a resource for researchers studying the immune response to SARS-CoV-2, is where the repertoires were released. Where HLA class I and class II types were available, the types were taken from metadata supplied by the sample provider, not from assay-based typing.

Broader findings and caveats from the paper: The amount of clinical and demographic metadata varied by source and participant and was provided uncurated.

At one collaborating source in Seattle, patients were enrolled during active infection and were followed longitudinally through the course of disease. Each collaborating institution followed its own protocols to collect whole blood in K2EDTA tubes. For TCRbeta analysis, collaborators shipped samples in one of three forms: frozen whole blood, isolated PBMCs, or DNA extracted from either of those sample types. TCRbeta CDR3 regions were amplified from genomic DNA by means of the immunoSEQ Assay, a bias-controlled multiplex PCR. The study's own analysis went as follows. The number of nucleated cells in each sample was estimated from the amplification of reference gene primers within the assay. To quantify the absolute abundance of each unique TCRbeta CDR3 rearrangement, sequence reads were collapsed and filtered. For each sample, productive Simpson clonality was calculated by taking the square root of Simpson's diversity index across productive rearrangements. The immuneACCESS repertoire file appears here via TCRdb, limited to in-frame rearrangements. These files lack a portion of the clones; in checked studies, under half of the deficit traces to unresolved V genes, and the cause of the others is not known. The V and J calls and clone size are taken from that table; D and trimming were inferred from the DNA. The sample table records about 310,000 clones; around 90% of these occur just once. The ten largest clones take up less than 3.5% of the sample.

Including the terminal cysteine and phenylalanine, the CDR3 comprises 13 residues. Only the CDR3 DNA stays, 39 bases, in frame from base 1. The germline ends are 10 bases apart after V is trimmed by 4 bases and J by 3 bases. Taken from the germline V gene (reference sequence), the CDR1 and CDR2 loops are LNHDA and SQIVND. Sample: peripheral blood. The receptor was derived from a woman aged 25 to 39 with COVID-19, enrolled during active disease. The sequence joins TRBV19 to TRBJ2-7; no D gene is confidently identified. The bases are TGTGCCAGTAGTAACCCGCCGGGCTACGAGCAGTACTTC. This sequence encodes CASSNPPGYEQYF. The variable domain in full, with residues beyond the CDR3 obtained from the reference TRBV19 and TRBJ2-7 genes, is DGGITQSPKYLFRKEGQNVTLSCEQNLNHDAMYWYRQDPGQGLRLIYYSQIVNDFQKGDIAEGYSVSREKKESFPLTVTSAQKNPTAFYLCASSNPPGYEQYFGPGTRLTVT.